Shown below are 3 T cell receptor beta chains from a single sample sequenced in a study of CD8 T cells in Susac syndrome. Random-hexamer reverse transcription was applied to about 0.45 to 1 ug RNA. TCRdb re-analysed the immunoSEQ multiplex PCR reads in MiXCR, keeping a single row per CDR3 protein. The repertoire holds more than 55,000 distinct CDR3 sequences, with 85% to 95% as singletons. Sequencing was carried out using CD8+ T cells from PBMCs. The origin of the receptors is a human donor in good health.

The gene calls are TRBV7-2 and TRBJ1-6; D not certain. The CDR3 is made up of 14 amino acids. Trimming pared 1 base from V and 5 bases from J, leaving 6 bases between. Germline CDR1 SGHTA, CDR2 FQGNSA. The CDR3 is CASSLVRDNSPLHF. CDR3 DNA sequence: TGTGCCAGCAGCTTAGTCCGTGATAATTCACCCCTCCACTTT.

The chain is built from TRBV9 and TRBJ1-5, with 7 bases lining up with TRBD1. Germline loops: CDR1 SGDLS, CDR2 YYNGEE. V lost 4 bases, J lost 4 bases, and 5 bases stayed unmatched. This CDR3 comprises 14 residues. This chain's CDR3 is CASSPETGNQPQHF. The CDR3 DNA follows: TGTGCCAGCAGCCCCGAGACAGGGAATCAGCCCCAGCATTTT.

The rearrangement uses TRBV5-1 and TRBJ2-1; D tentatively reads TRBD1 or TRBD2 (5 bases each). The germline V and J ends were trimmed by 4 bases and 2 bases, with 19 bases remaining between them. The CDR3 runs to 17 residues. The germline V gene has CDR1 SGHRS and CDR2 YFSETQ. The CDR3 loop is CASSLTGDGAPYNEQFF. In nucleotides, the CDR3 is TGCGCCAGCAGCCTCACCGGGGATGGGGCCCCCTACAATGAGCAGTTCTTC.